This TCR beta chain was found in a study of T-cell reconstitution after alpha-beta-depleted transplantation in children. A library of TCRbeta sequences, prepared with unique molecular identifiers, was generated. TCRdb used MiXCR to reprocess the PCR reads, holding one entry per CDR3 protein. The sample includes about 20,000 distinct CDR3 sequences, roughly 13% of them seen just once. This sample comprised PBMCs, mostly from graft donor cells, obtained 60 days after TCRalphabeta/CD19-depleted stem cell transplant. This TCR came from a female patient between 2 and 15 years old who had a stem cell transplant for congenital amegakaryocytic thrombocytopenia, so the T cells may come from the graft donor.

This CDR3 is CASSLYPQGKSGGSYGYTF. The CDR3 DNA reads as TGTGCCAGCAGCTTATACCCCCAAGGAAAGTCGGGGGGCAGCTATGGCTACACCTTC. The chain employs TRBV7-6 and TRBJ1-2; weak D call: TRBD1 (6 bases). CDR1 is SGHVS, CDR2 FNYEAQ, per germline. V lost 2 bases and J lost 4, with 26 bases in between. This CDR3 is 19 amino acids long.